This T cell receptor (beta chain) was observed in a study of blood T cell repertoires in COVID-19. Sequenced by immunoSEQ multiplex PCR; TCRdb stores in-frame clones only, minus some. This sample yields more than 200,000 clones, of which 70% to 90% are seen a single time; 2% to 3% belongs to the top ten. There are 18 residues in the CDR3. The ends lost 6 bases at V and 0 bases at J; junction bases unmatched: 14. The germline gives CDR1 KGHSH, CDR2 LQKENI. The source is a man under 40 with COVID-19, enrolled during active disease. The sequenced sample consisted of peripheral blood. This chain connects TRBV18 to TRBJ2-3; TRBD1 matches at 8 bases. CDR3 sequence reads: CASSPLTGVLSSTDTQYF. As DNA, the CDR3 is TGTGCCAGCTCTCCTTTGACAGGGGTGCTATCTAGCACAGATACGCAGTATTTT.